Below are 31 T cell receptor beta chains sequenced from a single sample in a study of radiation and T cells in renal cell carcinoma. TCRdb's table, derived via immunoSEQ multiplex PCR, lists solely in-frame clones and lacks some. The data contain approximately 150,000 clones, approximately 86% of them singletons. The sample's time point: blood 4 weeks post-SBRT, at nephrectomy. Treatment meaning: 15 Gy SBRT to primary tumor, nephrectomy 4 weeks later. Specimen: blood, collected from a patient whose treatment included radiotherapy and nephrectomy. The source of these receptors is a woman in her fifties or sixties with renal cell carcinoma.

This chain uses TRBV12-5 with TRBJ1-1, with TRBD1 matching 8 bases. The CDR3 consists of 18 residues. The germline CDR1 and CDR2 sequences are LGHNT and FRNRAP. Trimming cost V 2 bases and J 1 base; bases outside gene matches: 12. The CDR3 DNA is TGTGCTAGTGGTTTGAGAGGACAGGGAGCAAGTAAGAACACTGAAGCTTTCTTT. Its protein product is CASGLRGQGASKNTEAFF.

The chain recombines TRBV9 with TRBJ1-6, with D possibly matching TRBD1 (6 bases). CDR1 is SGDLS, CDR2 YYNGEE, per germline. The CDR3 runs to 18 residues. V was trimmed by 0 bases and J by 6 bases, leaving 19 bases between them. CDR3: CASSVDAQGRIGNSPLHF. The CDR3 DNA sequence: TGTGCCAGCAGCGTAGATGCCCAGGGGAGAATCGGTAATTCACCCCTCCACTTT. The variable domain in full, with the rest retrieved from reference TRBV9 and TRBJ1-6, is DSGVTQTPKHLITATGQRVTLRCSPRSGDLSVYWYQQSLDQGLQFLIQYYNGEERAKGNILERFSAQQFPDLHSELNLSSLELGDSALYFCASSVDAQGRIGNSPLHFGNGTRLTVT.

The rearrangement links TRBV5-1 to TRBJ2-7, with D tentatively TRBD1 or TRBD2 (7 bases each). This CDR3 spans 14 amino acids. Trimming pared 0 bases from V and 5 bases from J, leaving 12 bases between. From germline, CDR1 is SGHRS and CDR2 YFSETQ. CDR3 sequence: CASSLEGGGDEQYF. CDR3 in DNA: TGCGCCAGCAGCTTGGAGGGAGGGGGCGACGAGCAGTACTTC.

The gene calls are TRBV11-2 and TRBJ2-1; D unclear. V shed 3 bases and J shed 8 bases, with 8 bases lying between them. Germline V gene lookup returns CDR1 SGHAT and CDR2 FQNNGV. This CDR3 has 12 residues. In DNA, the CDR3 is TGTGCCAGCAGCTTGCCCAGAGATGAGCAGTTCTTC. Amino acids: CASSLPRDEQFF.

The genes are TRBV18 and TRBJ1-1, with D unresolved. The germline V and J ends were trimmed by 6 bases and 3 bases, with 11 bases remaining between them. Germline V lookup: CDR1 KGHSH, CDR2 LQKENI. This CDR3 has 13 residues. DNA of the CDR3: TGTGCCAGCTCGGTGGATGCGTACACTGAAGCTTTCTTT. It translates to CASSVDAYTEAFF.

This rearrangement joins TRBV11-1 to TRBJ2-5; tentatively, D is TRBD1 (5 bases). Trimming cost V 3 bases and J 1 base, with 9 bases left between them. The CDR3 sequence is 14 residues long. Per germline, CDR1 SGHAT and CDR2 FQDESV (reference sequence). CDR3 residues: CASSFETGQETQYF. The CDR3 nucleotides read TGTGCCAGCAGCTTCGAAACAGGCCAAGAGACCCAGTACTTC.

This chain joins TRBV10-3 and TRBJ1-5; D unresolved. Germline loops: CDR1 ENHRY, CDR2 SYGVKD. Trimming shortened V by 5 bases and J by 3 bases, and 11 bases separated the two germline ends. CDR3 size: 14 residues. CDR3 amino acids: CAISPGSNNQPQHF. The CDR3 DNA is TGTGCCATCAGTCCCGGTTCGAACAATCAGCCCCAGCATTTT.

The chain combines TRBV12-5 with TRBJ2-1, with 13 bases identical to TRBD2. Germline CDR1 LGHNT, CDR2 FRNRAP. V lost 5 bases to trimming and J lost 4 bases; unmatched junction nucleotides: 2. CDR3 size: 15 residues. CDR3 nucleotides: TGTGCTAGTGGTAAACTAGCGGGAGGGTACAATGAGCAGTTCTTC. Translation gives CASGKLAGGYNEQFF.

The chain links TRBV5-6 to TRBJ1-2; D is unclear. Germline V CDR1 and CDR2: SGHDT, YYEEEE. This CDR3 has 12 residues. The germline V and J ends were trimmed by 4 bases and 2 bases, with 6 bases remaining between them. The CDR3 DNA follows: TGTGCCAGCAGCCCCAACAACTATGGCTACACCTTC. Translated: CASSPNNYGYTF.

The rearrangement joins TRBV25-1 to TRBJ2-7, with 10 bases fitting TRBD1. The CDR3 runs to 15 residues. Germline lookup yields CDR1 MGHDK and CDR2 SYGVNS. V lost 5 bases and J lost 6; bases outside the gene matches: 10. DNA of the CDR3: TGTGCCAGCAGTCCTAGAGGGACAGGGGAGTCCGAGCAGTACTTC. It yields the protein CASSPRGTGESEQYF.

The chain is built from TRBV11-1 and TRBJ2-1; D is perhaps TRBD1 (5 bases). The CDR3 loop spans 13 amino acids. V lost 5 bases and J lost 2, with 7 bases in between. Germline V gene lookup returns CDR1 SGHAT and CDR2 FQDESV (reference sequence). CDR3 nucleotides: TGTGCCAGCAGCCCGACAGCCTACAATGAGCAGTTCTTC. The encoded protein is CASSPTAYNEQFF.

This clone appeared a few times. The J gene is TRBJ2-7, the V gene TRBV7-2, with TRBD1 matching over 11 bases. This CDR3 comprises 15 residues. The ends lost 3 bases at V and 4 bases at J; junction bases unmatched: 5. CDR1 SGHTA and CDR2 FQGNSA come from the germline V gene. The CDR3 loop is CASSFGDRGSYEQYF. The CDR3 DNA sequence: TGTGCCAGCAGCTTCGGGGACAGGGGGTCTTACGAGCAGTACTTC. Complete variable domain (other parts from reference TRBV7-2 and TRBJ2-7): GAGVSQSPSNKVTEKGKDVELRCDPISGHTALYWYRQSLGQGLEFLIYFQGNSAPDKSGLPSDRFSAERTGGSVSTLTIQRTQQEDSAVYLCASSFGDRGSYEQYFGPGTRLTVT.

DNA for the CDR3: TGTGCCAGTAGTATAGATCTCAGAGCTTTCTTT. Residues: CASSIDLRAFF. The chain has TRBV19 and TRBJ1-1; D is unresolved. CDR1 and CDR2 from the germline V gene are LNHDA and SQIVND (reference sequence). The CDR3 extends over 11 amino acids. V was trimmed by 0 bases and J by 10 bases, leaving 6 bases between them.

This chain uses TRBV7-2 with TRBJ2-7; TRBD1 agrees at 7 bases. CDR1 is SGHTA and CDR2 is FQGNSA in the germline V gene. V trimming: 5 bases; J trimming: 5 bases; junction bases outside the gene matches: 3. CDR3 length equals 12 residues. The CDR3 DNA reads TGTGCCAGCAGCCCCACAGGGGACGAGCAGTACTTC. Its protein is CASSPTGDEQYF.

The chain uses TRBV7-2 and TRBJ1-2; D remains ambiguous. Germline V CDR1 and CDR2: SGHTA, FQGNSA. The CDR3 sequence is 10 residues long. Trimming removed 6 bases from V and 6 bases from J, with 5 bases in between. CDR3 protein: CASRGDGYTF. DNA of the CDR3: TGTGCCAGCAGGGGTGATGGCTACACCTTC.

The rearrangement links TRBV28 to TRBJ2-2; tentative D call: TRBD1 (6 bases). The CDR3 loop spans 13 amino acids. Germline CDR1 reads MDHEN; CDR2 reads SYDVKM. The V and J ends lost 11 bases and 1 base respectively, with 11 bases between them. The CDR3 coding sequence is TGTGCCGAGGGACAAAGGAACACCGGGGAGCTGTTTTTT. Amino acids: CAEGQRNTGELFF.

The chain has TRBV15 and TRBJ2-7; tentative D call: TRBD2 (6 bases). Germline CDR1 is LNHNV and CDR2 is YYDKDF (reference sequence). V was cut by 3 bases and J by 6 bases, with 18 bases left in between. This CDR3 region has 15 residues. CDR3: CATSSGGVGAGEQYF. CDR3 DNA sequence: TGTGCCACCAGCAGCGGCGGGGTCGGGGCCGGCGAGCAGTACTTC.

The chain links TRBV29-1 to TRBJ2-5; D is perhaps TRBD2 (6 bases). This CDR3 is 13 amino acids long. CDR1 and CDR2 (germline): SQVTM, ANQGSEA. V lost 4 bases to trimming and J lost 5 bases, with 14 bases between them. The DNA for the CDR3 is TGCAGCGTTGGGGGGGAAGGAGATGAGACCCAGTACTTC. Protein sequence: CSVGGEGDETQYF. Using reference TRBV29-1 and TRBJ2-5 for the parts outside the CDR3, the full variable domain is SAVISQKPSRDICQRGTSLTIQCQVDSQVTMMFWYRQQPGQSLTLIATANQGSEATYESGFVIDKFPISRPNLTFSTLTVSNMSPEDSSIYLCSVGGEGDETQYFGPGTRLLVL.

The chain has TRBV10-3 and TRBJ2-1; D may be TRBD2 (5 bases). The length of the CDR3 is 15 residues. V was shortened by 6 bases and J by 9 bases, with 21 bases between the two germline ends. The germline V gene encodes CDR1 ENHRY and CDR2 SYGVKD. CDR3: CAISYTSWATGEQFF. The CDR3 nucleotides read TGTGCCATCAGCTACACTAGTTGGGCCACCGGTGAGCAGTTCTTC.

This clone has just a few counts. This chain connects TRBV5-1 to TRBJ1-1; D gene unclear. V was cut by 0 bases and J by 0 bases, with 9 bases left in between. CDR3 size: 15 residues. Germline V gives CDR1 SGHRS, CDR2 YFSETQ. CDR3 amino acids: CASSLAAGLNTEAFF. The CDR3 DNA sequence: TGCGCCAGCAGCTTGGCCGCGGGCTTGAACACTGAAGCTTTCTTT.

The chain joins TRBV6-6 to TRBJ1-5, with D uncertain. Between the trimmed V and J ends, which lost 11 bases and 4 bases, there was a span of 15 bases. Germline V gene data show CDR1 as MNHNY and CDR2 as SVGAGI (reference sequence). The length of the CDR3 is 13 residues. The CDR3 nucleotides are TGTGCCTCAAGACCGGACGGAAATCAGCCCCAGCATTTT. It specifies CASRPDGNQPQHF.

The gene calls are TRBV5-1 and TRBJ1-2, with D uncertain. The CDR3 contains 12 residues. The germline V gene has CDR1 SGHRS and CDR2 YFSETQ. V dropped 0 bases and J dropped 6 bases, with 6 bases sitting between them. As DNA, the CDR3 is TGCGCCAGCAGCTTGGCAGAGGATGGCTACACCTTC. It translates to CASSLAEDGYTF.

The rearrangement uses TRBV29-1 and TRBJ2-1; 12 nucleotides line up with TRBD2. Germline values: CDR1 SQVTM, CDR2 ANQGSEA. The V and J ends lost 1 base and 4 bases, in that order; junction bases with no gene match: 5. This CDR3 contains 16 residues. Here the CDR3 reads CSVEGTSGAGYNEQFF. DNA of the CDR3: TGCAGCGTTGAAGGGACTAGCGGGGCTGGGTACAATGAGCAGTTCTTC.

This clone was seen just once. The J gene is TRBJ2-4, the V gene TRBV7-2, with TRBD2 matching 10 bases. CDR3 length: 14 amino acids. J was trimmed by 7 bases and V by 5 bases; bases with no gene match: 5. Per germline, CDR1 SGHTA and CDR2 FQGNSA. The CDR3 loop is CASSPSGSWNIQYF. CDR3 DNA: TGTGCCAGCAGCCCTAGCGGGAGTTGGAACATTCAGTACTTC.

This chain connects TRBV11-3 to TRBJ2-1, with D tentatively TRBD1 or TRBD2 (6 bases each). The CDR3 is 15 residues long. With 5 bases removed from V and 7 bases from J, the gap between germline ends came to 18 bases. CDR1 and CDR2 (germline): SGHNT, YENEEA. The CDR3 region is CASSRQLGGPNEQFF. CDR3 sequence (DNA): TGTGCCAGCAGCCGCCAGTTGGGGGGCCCGAATGAGCAGTTCTTC.

The rearrangement uses TRBV7-2 and TRBJ2-5, with 7 bases aligning to TRBD1. The germline V gene has CDR1 SGHTA and CDR2 FQGNSA. The CDR3 loop spans 14 amino acids. V lost 3 bases to trimming and J lost 7 bases; unmatched junction nucleotides: 8. CDR3 loop: CASSFDRETVTQYF. DNA of the CDR3: TGTGCCAGCAGCTTCGACAGGGAGACGGTGACCCAGTACTTC.

This clone was counted a single time. The V and J genes are TRBV28 and TRBJ1-1; D is ambiguous. CDR1 is MDHEN, CDR2 SYDVKM, per germline. V lost 1 base and J 0 bases, leaving 9 bases between the germline ends. The CDR3 covers 15 residues. The CDR3 DNA reads as TGTGCCAGCAGTTTATATAACCCCATGAACACTGAAGCTTTCTTT. Amino acid sequence: CASSLYNPMNTEAFF.

The V call is TRBV6-1, the J call TRBJ2-3, with 7 nucleotides matching TRBD2. This CDR3 is built from 14 residues. Trimming took 7 bases from V and 0 from J; bases not matched to a gene: 4. The germline gives CDR1 MNHNS, CDR2 SASEGT. CDR3 in DNA: TGTGCCAGCAAGAGCGGGATTAGCACAGATACGCAGTATTTT. Translating it yields CASKSGISTDTQYF.

The count of this clone is one. The J gene is TRBJ2-7, the V gene TRBV2; D remains unclear. Germline CDR1 reads SNHLY; CDR2 reads FYNNEI. V shed 6 bases and J shed 7 bases, with 13 bases lying between them. The CDR3 spans 12 residues. For the CDR3, the DNA is TGTGCCAGCAGAATCGGCGCCGAGGAGCAGTACTTC. This gives the protein CASRIGAEEQYF. Filled out from reference TRBV2 and TRBJ2-7, the complete variable domain reads EPEVTQTPSHQVTQMGQEVILRCVPISNHLYFYWYRQILGQKVEFLVSFYNNEISEKSEIFDDQFSVERPDGSNFTLKIRSTKLEDSAMYFCASRIGAEEQYFGPGTRLTVT.

The chain recombines TRBV4-2 with TRBJ1-3; D might be TRBD1 (5 bases). Germline V gives CDR1 LGHNA, CDR2 YNFKEQ. Trimming stripped 0 bases from V and 1 base from J, with 13 bases between. This CDR3 region has 17 residues. CDR3 protein: CASSQDGGISSGNTIYF. The CDR3 nucleotides read TGTGCCAGCAGCCAAGACGGGGGAATCTCTTCTGGAAACACCATATATTTT.

The J gene is TRBJ1-6, the V gene TRBV28; D gene unclear. Trimming cost V 2 bases and J 12 bases, with 8 bases left between them. The CDR3 has 12 residues. Germline-derived CDR1 and CDR2 are MDHEN and SYDVKM. The CDR3 DNA sequence: TGTGCCAGCAGTTTAGAGGGTTTACCCCTCCACTTT. It specifies CASSLEGLPLHF.